A selection of T cell receptor beta chains follows, all from one sample in a study of T cell changes during pregnancy in multiple sclerosis. Repertoires were generated with immunoSEQ multiplex PCR, while TCRdb's copy carries only in-frame clones and drops some. The table includes tens of thousands of clones, approximately 90% detected once. Sequenced here: peripheral blood, sampled in the first trimester of pregnancy. These TCRs come from a female donor with multiple sclerosis, enrolled in a pregnancy study. Each CDR3 is given with its conserved first and last residue. A D gene is named only where the DNA matches it firmly. Clone size appears in some rows only: once, few, many, or a class for an expanded clone.

j_call clone_size v_call d_call cdr3_nt cdr3_aa
TRBJ2-1 - TRBV9 - TGTGCCAGCAGCGTAGGAGAACTTACCTACAATGAGCAGTTCTTC CASSVGELTYNEQFF
TRBJ2-2 - TRBV6-6 TRBD1 TGTGCCAGCAGCTCATCGACAGGGTCGGGCACCGGGGAGCTGTTTTTT CASSSSTGSGTGELFF
TRBJ1-5 - TRBV6-6 - TGTGCCAGCAGTTACTCGGGGCCTCAGCCCCAGCATTTT CASSYSGPQPQHF
TRBJ2-2 - TRBV5-1 TRBD2 TGCGCCAGCAGCTTGGGGACTAGCGGGAGGGAAGGCACCGGGGAGCTGTTTTTT CASSLGTSGREGTGELFF
TRBJ1-4 - TRBV19 TRBD1 TGTGCCAGTAGTATTCGGGGACAGGGTGAAAAACTGTTTTTT CASSIRGQGEKLFF
TRBJ2-7 - TRBV13 TRBD2 TGTGCCAGCAGCTTAGCGGGAGGGCCCAGAGAGCAGTACTTC CASSLAGGPREQYF
TRBJ2-1 many TRBV19 TRBD2 TGTGCCAGTAGTATGGGACTAGCAGACTACAATGAGCAGTTCTTC CASSMGLADYNEQFF
TRBJ2-7 - TRBV7-6 TRBD2 TGTGCCAGCAGTTCCCTAGCGGGAACCTACGAGCAGTACTTC CASSSLAGTYEQYF
TRBJ2-1 - TRBV11-1 TRBD2 TGTGCCAGCAGCTTAGGTCTTAGCGGGGGTTACAATGAGCAGTTCTTC CASSLGLSGGYNEQFF
TRBJ2-2 few TRBV4-2 TRBD2 TGTGCCAGCAGCCAAGCGGCGGGAGACGTCACCGGGGAGCTGTTTTTT CASSQAAGDVTGELFF
TRBJ2-1 - TRBV28 TRBD2 TGTGCCAGCAGTATCCAACTAGCGGGAGGGCCCAATGAGCAGTTCTTC CASSIQLAGGPNEQFF
TRBJ1-4 - TRBV30 - TGTGCCTGGAGTATCAGGGAAAAACTGTTTTTT CAWSIREKLFF
TRBJ1-5 - TRBV19 - TGTGCCAGTAGTATACCTCCGGAGCCCCAGCATTTT CASSIPPEPQHF
TRBJ1-1 - TRBV7-2 - TGTGCCAGCAGCTTCTCCGGTGGAGCTGAAGCTTTCTTT CASSFSGGAEAFF
TRBJ2-7 - TRBV4-1 - TGCGCCAGCAGGCGAACTACCGACTCATCAGCCTACGAGCAGTACTTC CASRRTTDSSAYEQYF
TRBJ2-1 - TRBV19 TRBD1 TGTGCCAGCGGACAGGGGGGGTCCTACAATGAGCAGTTCTTC CASGQGGSYNEQFF
TRBJ1-1 - TRBV7-9 - TGTGCCAGCAGCTTAGATCCGTGGGGGGCTGAAGCTTTCTTT CASSLDPWGAEAFF
TRBJ2-7 - TRBV30 TRBD1 TGTGCCTGGAGTCGGACAGGGGTGGTTGGGCAGTACTTC CAWSRTGVVGQYF
TRBJ2-1 - TRBV2 TRBD2 TGTGCCAGAAGCGGGGGTTACAATGAGCAGTTCTTC CARSGGYNEQFF
TRBJ2-1 - TRBV11-2 TRBD1 TGTGCCAGCAGAACCCGGGGTGGGACAGGTCTATACAATGAGCAGTTCTTC CASRTRGGTGLYNEQFF
TRBJ1-1 - TRBV27 - TGTGCCAGCAGTTTAAGTGGGTCGGGAAGAGTGCTGGACACTGAAGCTTTCTTT CASSLSGSGRVLDTEAFF
TRBJ2-5 - TRBV9 TRBD1 TGTGCCAGCAGCGTAGGAGGTACAGGGGGCCAAGAGACCCAGTACTTC CASSVGGTGGQETQYF
TRBJ2-7 - TRBV6-5 - TGTGCCAGCAGTTACAACAGGGAAAGCTCCTACGAGCAGTACTTC CASSYNRESSYEQYF
TRBJ1-1 - TRBV27 - TGTGCCAGCAGTTTTGGGGGGAGCGCCACTGAAGCTTTCTTT CASSFGGSATEAFF
TRBJ2-3 - TRBV5-4 - TGTGCCAGCAGCTTGCTAATCCAAGATACGCAGTATTTT CASSLLIQDTQYF
TRBJ2-5 - TRBV7-6 TRBD2 TGTGCCAGCAGCTTCAGACTAGCGGGAGACGAAGAGACCCAGTACTTC CASSFRLAGDEETQYF
TRBJ2-1 - TRBV7-9 - TGTGCCAGCAGCCTAGGGGCCCCCGGTCACAATGAGCAGTTCTTC CASSLGAPGHNEQFF
TRBJ1-1 few TRBV19 TRBD1 TGTGCCACCCAGCCGAAGACAGGGGCTGGCACTGAAGCTTTCTTT CATQPKTGAGTEAFF
TRBJ2-7 - TRBV12-2 - TGTGCAAGTCGCTTAGGACTAGCGGGCGTCTACGAGCAGTACTTC CASRLGLAGVYEQYF
TRBJ1-1 once TRBV2 - TGTGCCAGCAACATCCCTGCGGGTGTGAACACTGAAGCTTTCTTT CASNIPAGVNTEAFF
TRBJ1-4 - TRBV14 TRBD1 TGTGCCAGCAGCCAATCCACCGGACAGGTTTCTCAAGCAACTAATGAAAAACTGTTTTTT CASSQSTGQVSQATNEKLFF
TRBJ2-5 - TRBV9 - TGTGCCAGCAGCACCCTCGGGACTCAAGAGACCCAGTACTTC CASSTLGTQETQYF
TRBJ1-5 - TRBV6-5 TRBD1 TGTGCCAGCAGTCCTGACAGGGGCAATCAGCCCCAGCATTTT CASSPDRGNQPQHF
TRBJ1-2 - TRBV29-1 - TGCAGCGTTGTCGCAGCTAACTATGGCTACACCTTC CSVVAANYGYTF
TRBJ2-1 - TRBV30 - TGTGCCTGTACCGGGCCACTAGGGATCGATGAGCAGTTCTTC CACTGPLGIDEQFF
TRBJ2-1 - TRBV28 - TGTGCCAGCAGTTTATCCCTCAGATCCCTCGGGGTTTATATTGAGCAGTTCTTC CASSLSLRSLGVYIEQFF
TRBJ1-2 - TRBV11-2 - TGTGCCAGCAGCCTGCAGGGTGGGGTGAGCTATGGCTACACCTTC CASSLQGGVSYGYTF
TRBJ1-5 - TRBV30 - TGTGCCTGGTCGGGGGGGCCGCTGAGCAATCAGCCCCAGCATTTT CAWSGGPLSNQPQHF
TRBJ2-1 - TRBV19 TRBD2 TGTGCCAGTAGGACTCTAGCGGGAGGTACTATTCCCTCCTACAATGAGCAGTTCTTC CASRTLAGGTIPSYNEQFF
TRBJ2-1 - TRBV19 TRBD2 TGTGCCAGTACCCGTCGGACTAGCGCCTACAATGAGCAGTTCTTC CASTRRTSAYNEQFF
TRBJ2-3 - TRBV7-9 - TGTGCCAGCAGAAGCAGCACAGATACGCAGTATTTT CASRSSTDTQYF
TRBJ1-1 few TRBV2 - TGTGCCAGCAAGATTACACAGGGCACTGAAGCTTTCTTT CASKITQGTEAFF
TRBJ2-1 once TRBV5-1 TRBD1 TGCGCCAGCAGCCCGAAAGACAGGGGTTTTGACAATGAGCAGTTCTTC CASSPKDRGFDNEQFF